A selection of T cell receptor beta chains follows, all from one sample in a study of T cell repertoires in cytomegalovirus infection. TCRdb re-called the reads through MiXCR, storing one row per CDR3 protein. The table shows about 400,000 distinct CDR3 sequences, with about a sixth occurring only once. Sequencing was performed on PBMCs. These receptors all stem from a human donor in good health (CMV status not recorded). Some clones in this sample may be carry-over from other donors' samples. The CDR3 runs from the conserved cysteine through the conserved F or W. The order of the fields is V gene, J gene, CDR3 protein.

TRBV18,TRBJ2-6,CASSPPGTGGSGANVLTF
TRBV29-1,TRBJ2-3,CSGRGFDGDTQYF
TRBV27,TRBJ2-5,CASSLVSDQISAETQYF
TRBV6-6,TRBJ2-7,CASKDGETAYEQYF
TRBV5-1,TRBJ1-2,CASSLSPGGDYGYTF
TRBV7-2,TRBJ2-2,CASSPDRAGAGELFF
TRBV6-2/TRBV6-3,TRBJ2-3,CASSRDLNPTDTQYF
TRBV28,TRBJ1-4,CASSLPGPASNEKLFF
TRBV7-2,TRBJ2-3,CASSPPESGDTQYF
TRBV20-1,TRBJ2-7,CSARAIERASSYEQYF
TRBV6-1,TRBJ2-3,CASRRGLADTQYF
TRBV5-1,TRBJ2-5,CASSGPGTGQETQYF
TRBV20-1,TRBJ1-1,CSARGAEEAFF
TRBV14,TRBJ2-3,CASSPGRVRGRDTQYF
TRBV7-2,TRBJ2-5,CASSLVVETQYF
TRBV5-1,TRBJ1-1,CASSSGTGDTEAFF
TRBV7-2,TRBJ1-5,CASSHAGPFTNQPQHF
TRBV6-6,TRBJ2-7,CASRGAGRYEQYF
TRBV7-2,TRBJ2-5,CASSFGIWETQYF
TRBV5-4,TRBJ1-1,CASSHDRHTEAFF